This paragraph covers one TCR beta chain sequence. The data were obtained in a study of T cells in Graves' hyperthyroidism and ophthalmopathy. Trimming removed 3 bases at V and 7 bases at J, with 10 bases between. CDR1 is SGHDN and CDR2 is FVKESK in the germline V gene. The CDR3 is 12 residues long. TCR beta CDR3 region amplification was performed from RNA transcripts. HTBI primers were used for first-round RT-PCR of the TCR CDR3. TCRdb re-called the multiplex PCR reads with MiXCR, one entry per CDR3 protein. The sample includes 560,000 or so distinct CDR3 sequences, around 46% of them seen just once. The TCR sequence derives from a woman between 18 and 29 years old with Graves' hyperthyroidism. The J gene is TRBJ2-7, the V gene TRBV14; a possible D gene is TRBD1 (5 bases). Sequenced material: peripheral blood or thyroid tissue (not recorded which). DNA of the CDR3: TGTGCCAGCAGCCAGGCAGGGTGGGAGCAGTACTTC. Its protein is CASSQAGWEQYF. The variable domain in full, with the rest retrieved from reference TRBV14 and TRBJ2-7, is EAGVTQFPSHSVIEKGQTVTLRCDPISGHDNLYWYRRVMGKEIKFLLHFVKESKQDESGMPNNRFLAERTGGTYSTLKVQPAELEDSGVYFCASSQAGWEQYFGPGTRLTVT.